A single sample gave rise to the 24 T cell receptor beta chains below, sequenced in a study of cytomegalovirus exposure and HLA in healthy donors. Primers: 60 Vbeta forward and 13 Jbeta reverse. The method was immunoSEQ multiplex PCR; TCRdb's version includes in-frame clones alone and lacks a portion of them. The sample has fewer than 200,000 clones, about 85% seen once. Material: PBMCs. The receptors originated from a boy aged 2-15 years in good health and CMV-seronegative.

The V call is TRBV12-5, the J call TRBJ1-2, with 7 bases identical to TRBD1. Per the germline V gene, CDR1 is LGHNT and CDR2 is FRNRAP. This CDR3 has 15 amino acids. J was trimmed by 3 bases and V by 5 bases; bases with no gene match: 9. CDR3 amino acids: CASGPGGIMDYGYTF. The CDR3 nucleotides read TGTGCTAGTGGTCCAGGGGGAATAATGGACTATGGCTACACCTTC. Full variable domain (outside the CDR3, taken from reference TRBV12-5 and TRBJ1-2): DARVTQTPRHKVTEMGQEVTMRCQPILGHNTVFWYRQTMMQGLELLAYFRNRAPLDDSGMPKDRFSAEMPDATLATLKIQPSEPRDSAVYFCASGPGGIMDYGYTFGSGTRLTVV.

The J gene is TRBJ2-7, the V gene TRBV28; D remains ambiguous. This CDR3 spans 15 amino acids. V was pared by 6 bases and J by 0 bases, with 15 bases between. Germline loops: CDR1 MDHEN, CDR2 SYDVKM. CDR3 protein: CASRSFVDTSYEQYF. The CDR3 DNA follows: TGTGCCAGCAGATCCTTCGTAGATACCTCCTACGAGCAGTACTTC.

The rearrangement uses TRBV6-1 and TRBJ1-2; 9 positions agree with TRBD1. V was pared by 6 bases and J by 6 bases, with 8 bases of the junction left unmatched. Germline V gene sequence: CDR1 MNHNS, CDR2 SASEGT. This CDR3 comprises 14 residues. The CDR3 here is CASRLTGGGNGYTF. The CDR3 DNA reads TGTGCCAGCAGACTAACAGGGGGCGGTAATGGCTACACCTTC.

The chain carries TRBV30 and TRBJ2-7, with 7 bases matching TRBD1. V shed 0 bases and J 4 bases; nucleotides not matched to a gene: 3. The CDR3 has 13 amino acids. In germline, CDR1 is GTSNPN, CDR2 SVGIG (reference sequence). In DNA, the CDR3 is TGTGCCTGGAGTGTAGGGACAGATTACGAGCAGTACTTC. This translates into CAWSVGTDYEQYF.

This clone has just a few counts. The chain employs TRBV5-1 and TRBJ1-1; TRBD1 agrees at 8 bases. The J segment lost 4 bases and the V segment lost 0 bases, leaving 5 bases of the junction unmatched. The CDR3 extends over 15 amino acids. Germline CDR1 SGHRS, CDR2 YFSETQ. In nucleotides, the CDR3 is TGCGCCAGCAGCTTGGGACAGGGGATATCCACTGAAGCTTTCTTT. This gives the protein CASSLGQGISTEAFF.

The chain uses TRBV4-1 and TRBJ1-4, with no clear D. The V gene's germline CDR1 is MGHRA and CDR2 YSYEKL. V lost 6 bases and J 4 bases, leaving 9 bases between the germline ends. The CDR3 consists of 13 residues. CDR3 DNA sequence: TGCGCCAGCAGGGAGTCGGGTAATGAAAAACTGTTTTTT. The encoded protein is CASRESGNEKLFF.

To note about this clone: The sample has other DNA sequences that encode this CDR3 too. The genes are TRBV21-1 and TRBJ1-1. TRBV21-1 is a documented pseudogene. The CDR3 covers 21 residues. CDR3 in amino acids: CASSKESAARRYSAGSTEAFF. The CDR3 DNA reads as TGTGCCAGCAGCAAAGAGTCAGCGGCCCGGCGGTATAGTGCTGGAAGCACTGAAGCTTTCTTT.

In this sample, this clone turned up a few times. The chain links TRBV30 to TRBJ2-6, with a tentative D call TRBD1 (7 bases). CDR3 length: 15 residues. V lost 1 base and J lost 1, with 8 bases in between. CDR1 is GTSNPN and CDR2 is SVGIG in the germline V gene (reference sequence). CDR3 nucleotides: TGTGCCTGGAGTGCAGGGGGGTCTGGGGCCAACGTCCTGACTTTC. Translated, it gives CAWSAGGSGANVLTF. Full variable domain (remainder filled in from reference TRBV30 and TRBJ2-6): SQTIHQWPATLVQPVGSPLSLECTVEGTSNPNLYWYRQAAGRGLQLLFYSVGIGQISSEVPQNLSASRPQDRQFILSSKKLLLSDSGFYLCAWSAGGSGANVLTFGAGSRLTVL.

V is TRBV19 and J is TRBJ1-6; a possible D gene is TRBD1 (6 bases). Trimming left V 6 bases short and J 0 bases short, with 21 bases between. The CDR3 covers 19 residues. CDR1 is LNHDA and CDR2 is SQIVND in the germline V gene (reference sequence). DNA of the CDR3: TGTGCCAGTAGCAGAAAAGACAGGAATCCGAGCTCCTATAATTCACCCCTCCACTTT. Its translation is CASSRKDRNPSSYNSPLHF.

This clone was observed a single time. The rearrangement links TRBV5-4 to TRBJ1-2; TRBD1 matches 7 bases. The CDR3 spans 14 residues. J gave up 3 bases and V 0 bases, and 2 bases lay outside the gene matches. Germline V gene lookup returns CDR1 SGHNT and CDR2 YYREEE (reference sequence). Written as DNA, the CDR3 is TGTGCCAGCAGCTTGGACAGGGGCGACTATGGCTACACCTTC. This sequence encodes CASSLDRGDYGYTF. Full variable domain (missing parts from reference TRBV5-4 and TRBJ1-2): ETGVTQSPTHLIKTRGQQVTLRCSSQSGHNTVSWYQQALGQGPQFIFQYYREEENGRGNFPPRFSGLQFPNYSSELNVNALELDDSALYLCASSLDRGDYGYTFGSGTRLTVV.

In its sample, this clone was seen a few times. The CDR3 DNA reads TGTGCCAGCAGACAGGGAGCAAATCAGCCCCAGCATTTT. As protein: CASRQGANQPQHF. V gene TRBV27 combines with J gene TRBJ1-5; weak D call: TRBD1 (6 bases). This CDR3 has 13 residues. Trimming pared 6 bases from V and 4 bases from J, leaving 10 bases between. Germline V gives CDR1 MNHEY, CDR2 SMNVEV (reference sequence).

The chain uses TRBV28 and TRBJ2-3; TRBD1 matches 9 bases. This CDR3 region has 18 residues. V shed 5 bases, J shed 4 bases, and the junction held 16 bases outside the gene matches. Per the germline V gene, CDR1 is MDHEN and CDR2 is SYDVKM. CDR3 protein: CASSDRTWDRERADTQYF. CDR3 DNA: TGTGCCAGCAGTGACCGCACGTGGGACAGGGAAAGGGCAGATACGCAGTATTTT.

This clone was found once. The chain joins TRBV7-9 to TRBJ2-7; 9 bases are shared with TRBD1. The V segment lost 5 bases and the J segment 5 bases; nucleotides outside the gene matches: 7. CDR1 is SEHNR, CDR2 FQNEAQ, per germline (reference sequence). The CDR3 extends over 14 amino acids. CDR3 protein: CASSPDGTGNEQYF. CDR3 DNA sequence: TGTGCCAGCAGCCCAGACGGGACAGGGAACGAGCAGTACTTC.

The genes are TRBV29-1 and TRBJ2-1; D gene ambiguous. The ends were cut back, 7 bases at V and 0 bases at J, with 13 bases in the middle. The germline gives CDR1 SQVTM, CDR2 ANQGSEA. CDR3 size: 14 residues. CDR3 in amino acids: CSAPARSSYNEQFF. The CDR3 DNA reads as TGCAGCGCTCCAGCTAGGAGCTCCTACAATGAGCAGTTCTTC.

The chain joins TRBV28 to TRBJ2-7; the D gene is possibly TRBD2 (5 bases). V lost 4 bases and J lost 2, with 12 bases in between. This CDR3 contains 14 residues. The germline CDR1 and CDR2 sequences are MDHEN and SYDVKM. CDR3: CASSSAGIAYEQYF. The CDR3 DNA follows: TGTGCCAGCAGTTCCGCCGGGATAGCCTACGAGCAGTACTTC.

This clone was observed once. CDR3 amino acids: CASSPLTSWDRGREGDGYTF. The CDR3 bases are TGTGCCAGCTCACCACTTACTTCCTGGGACAGGGGGCGCGAGGGAGATGGCTACACCTTC. The genes are TRBV18 and TRBJ1-2, with 12 nucleotides matching TRBD1. The CDR3 runs to 20 residues. J was trimmed by 6 bases and V by 1 base; bases with no gene match: 18. Germline V gene data show CDR1 as KGHSH and CDR2 as LQKENI.

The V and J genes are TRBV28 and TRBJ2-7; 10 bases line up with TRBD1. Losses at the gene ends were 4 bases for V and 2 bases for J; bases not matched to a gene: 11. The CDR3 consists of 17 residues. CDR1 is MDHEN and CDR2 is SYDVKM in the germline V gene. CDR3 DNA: TGTGCCAGCAGTTGGGAACTAACTGGACAGGGGGCCTACGAGCAGTACTTC. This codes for CASSWELTGQGAYEQYF.

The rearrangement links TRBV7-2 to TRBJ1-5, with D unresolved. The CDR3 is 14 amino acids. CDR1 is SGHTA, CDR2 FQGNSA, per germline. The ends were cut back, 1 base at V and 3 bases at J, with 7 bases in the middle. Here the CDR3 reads CASSLVGNNQPQHF. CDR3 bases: TGTGCCAGCAGCTTAGTCGGGAACAATCAGCCCCAGCATTTT.

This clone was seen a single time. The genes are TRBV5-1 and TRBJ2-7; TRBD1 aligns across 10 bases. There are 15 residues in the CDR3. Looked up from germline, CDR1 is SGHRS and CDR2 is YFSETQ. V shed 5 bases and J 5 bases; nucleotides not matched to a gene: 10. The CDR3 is CASSPGTGAPNEQYF. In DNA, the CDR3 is TGCGCCAGCAGTCCCGGGACAGGGGCCCCTAACGAGCAGTACTTC.

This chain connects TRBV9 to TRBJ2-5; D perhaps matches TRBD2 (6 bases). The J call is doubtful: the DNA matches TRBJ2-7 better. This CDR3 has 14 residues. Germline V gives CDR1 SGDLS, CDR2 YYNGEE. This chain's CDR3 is CASSVGGSGYEQYF. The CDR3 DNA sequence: TGTGCCAGCAGCGTAGGGGGTAGCGGCTACGAGCAGTACTTC.

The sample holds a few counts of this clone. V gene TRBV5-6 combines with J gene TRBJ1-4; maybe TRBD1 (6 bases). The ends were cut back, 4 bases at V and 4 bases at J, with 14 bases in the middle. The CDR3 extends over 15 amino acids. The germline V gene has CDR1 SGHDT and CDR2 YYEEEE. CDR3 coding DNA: TGTGCCAGCAGCAGTTGGACAGCCTATAATGAAAAACTGTTTTTT. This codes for CASSSWTAYNEKLFF. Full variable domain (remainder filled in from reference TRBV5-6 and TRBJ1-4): DAGVTQSPTHLIKTRGQQVTLRCSPKSGHDTVSWYQQALGQGPQFIFQYYEEEERQRGNFPDRFSGHQFPNYSSELNVNALLLGDSALYLCASSSWTAYNEKLFFGSGTQLSVL.

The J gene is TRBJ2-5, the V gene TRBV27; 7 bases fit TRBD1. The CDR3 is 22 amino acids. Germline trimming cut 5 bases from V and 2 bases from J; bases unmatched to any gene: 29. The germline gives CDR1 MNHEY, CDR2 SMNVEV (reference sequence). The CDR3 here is CASSLGYKPGQQMGPIQETQYF. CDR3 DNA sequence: TGTGCCAGCAGTCTGGGGTATAAACCGGGACAGCAAATGGGACCCATACAAGAGACCCAGTACTTC.

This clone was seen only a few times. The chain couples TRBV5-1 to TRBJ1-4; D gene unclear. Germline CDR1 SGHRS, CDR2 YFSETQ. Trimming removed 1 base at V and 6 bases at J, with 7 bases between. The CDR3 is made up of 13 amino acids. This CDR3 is CASSLSPDEKLFF. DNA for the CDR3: TGCGCCAGCAGCTTGAGCCCTGATGAAAAACTGTTTTTT.

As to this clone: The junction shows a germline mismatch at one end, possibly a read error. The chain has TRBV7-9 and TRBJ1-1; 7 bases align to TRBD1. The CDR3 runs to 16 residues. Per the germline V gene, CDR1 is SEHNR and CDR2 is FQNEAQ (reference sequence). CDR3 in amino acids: CSSSLVKGAEGTEAFF. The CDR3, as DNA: TGTTCCAGCAGCTTAGTAAAGGGGGCGGAGGGCACTGAAGCTTTCTTT.